Sequencing of this TCR beta chain was carried out in a study of OX40 agonist ivuxolimab in advanced cancers. Study details: Patients were around 83% male with ages about 20 to 79, mean 60. Allowance was made for prior anti-PD-1, anti-PD-L1 or anti-CTLA-4 therapy, and around 44% had some.

Study results and limitations: Expanded clones were, on average, more numerous among CD8+ T cells than CD4+. It was not determined which antigens were specifically recognized by the peripheral T cells that had undergone clonal expansion.

Concerning this clone itself: Its specificity is not known.

The CDR3 has 13 amino acids. V was trimmed by 6 bases and J by 2 bases, leaving 9 bases between them. The germline V gene encodes CDR1 MNHEY and CDR2 SVGAGI. Clones were sequenced by immunoSEQ multiplex PCR, and TCRdb holds only the in-frame ones, with some missing. Of roughly 64,000 clones in the sample, about 88% were seen once. The chain joins TRBV6-5 to TRBJ2-3, with D hard to call. This clonotype originated in an adult with an advanced solid tumor such as melanoma, head and neck, liver or kidney cancer. The sequencing used CD4+ or CD8+ T cells sorted from blood, collected in a trial of the OX40 agonist ivuxolimab. The CDR3 spells CASSQDLTDTQYF. DNA of the CDR3: TGTGCCAGCAGCCAGGACCTCACAGATACGCAGTATTTT.